This T cell receptor beta chain appears in the sequencing data of a study of cytomegalovirus exposure and HLA in healthy donors. Study-level results: In vitro checks showed that a few CMV-associated chains really do target CMV antigens. Sequencing likely generated an artifact that appeared as a cluster of highly shared sequence variants. Cytomegalovirus association was listed for approximately 150 TCR beta chains.

Per the germline V gene, CDR1 is MNHEY and CDR2 is SMNVEV (reference sequence). The CDR3 is 14 amino acids. With V trimmed by 2 bases and J by 2 bases, 0 bases remained unmatched. PCR used 60 Vbeta primers and 13 Jbeta primers. This table comes from immunoSEQ multiplex PCR, and its TCRdb copy is limited to in-frame clones, with some not included. This sample has approximately 190,000 clones; about 70% occur once, and the top ten carry around 3%. This clone was observed a handful of times. The target antigen is unknown. The sequence derives from a man aged 40-55 years in good health and CMV-seropositive. The chain has TRBV27 and TRBJ1-5, with 7 bases identical to TRBD1. Source material: PBMCs. CDR3 residues: CASSLGTGNQPQHF. In DNA, the CDR3 is TGTGCCAGCAGTTTAGGGACAGGCAATCAGCCCCAGCATTTT.